Shown below are 21 T cell receptor beta chains from a single sample sequenced in a study of blood T cell repertoires in COVID-19. Clones were sequenced by immunoSEQ multiplex PCR, and TCRdb holds only the in-frame ones, with some missing. The top ten hold 6% to 7% of the sample, which has tens of thousands of clones, approximately 90% seen once. The sample comprised peripheral blood. These receptors came from a woman in her sixties or seventies with acute or convalescent COVID-19.

This chain connects TRBV28 to TRBJ1-3, with D perhaps TRBD1 (6 bases). CDR1 and CDR2 from the germline V gene are MDHEN and SYDVKM. Trimming cost V 8 bases and J 0 bases, with 11 bases left between them. This CDR3 has 14 amino acids. CDR3 bases: TGTGCCAGCGGAGACAGGCTCTCTGGAAACACCATATATTTT. Its translation is CASGDRLSGNTIYF.

This chain uses TRBV12-1 with TRBJ2-7; the D call TRBD2 from the table was never checked on the DNA. TRBV12-1 corresponds to a pseudogene. The CDR3 contains 12 residues. CDR3 in DNA: TGTGCCAGCATATTACTAGTCTACGAGCAGTACTTC. It translates to CASILLVYEQYF.

A single count supports this clone. The V and J genes are TRBV5-1 and TRBJ2-7; D remains ambiguous. The CDR3 is 13 residues long. CDR1 SGHRS and CDR2 YFSETQ come from the germline V gene. Trimming took 0 bases from V and 3 from J, leaving 7 bases between them. The CDR3 here is CASSLADIYEQYF. CDR3 coding DNA: TGCGCCAGCAGCTTGGCAGACATCTACGAGCAGTACTTC.

The chain uses TRBV5-4 and TRBJ2-6, with D maybe TRBD1 (5 bases). V lost 4 bases, J lost 4 bases, and 12 bases lay in between. The germline V gene encodes CDR1 SGHNT and CDR2 YYREEE (reference sequence). This CDR3 region has 15 residues. The CDR3 spells CASSPDSPGANVLTF. In nucleotides, the CDR3 is TGTGCCAGCAGCCCCGACAGTCCCGGGGCCAACGTCCTGACTTTC.

The CDR3 sequence is CASSAQGNGGANVLTF. The DNA of the CDR3 is TGTGCCAGCAGCGCACAGGGAAACGGTGGGGCCAACGTCCTGACTTTC. The rearrangement uses TRBV7-2 and TRBJ2-6; TRBD1 is a possible D gene (6 bases). Deletions cut 5 bases from V and 3 bases from J, with 14 bases between. Germline V gene sequence: CDR1 SGHTA, CDR2 FQGNSA. The CDR3 is 16 residues long.

V and J are TRBV19 and TRBJ2-7, with a possible D match to TRBD2 (6 bases). Trimming stripped 5 bases from V and 0 bases from J, with 11 bases between. The CDR3 consists of 14 residues. Germline loops: CDR1 LNHDA, CDR2 SQIVND (reference sequence). CDR3 sequence (DNA): TGTGCCAGTAGTCGGGACTTACCCTCCTACGAGCAGTACTTC. This codes for CASSRDLPSYEQYF. The complete variable domain, with remaining parts taken from reference TRBV19 and TRBJ2-7, reads DGGITQSPKYLFRKEGQNVTLSCEQNLNHDAMYWYRQDPGQGLRLIYYSQIVNDFQKGDIAEGYSVSREKKESFPLTVTSAQKNPTAFYLCASSRDLPSYEQYFGPGTRLTVT.

The V gene is TRBV3-1 (or the pseudogene TRBV3-2), the J gene TRBJ1-2, with 7 bases identical to TRBD1. This CDR3 comprises 13 residues. The V gene's germline CDR1 is LGHDT and CDR2 YNNKEL (reference sequence). The ends lost 6 bases at V and 8 bases at J; junction bases unmatched: 9. The DNA of the CDR3 is TGTGCCAGCAGACACGGACAGGTGTGGGGCTACACCTTC. Translated: CASRHGQVWGYTF.

The rearrangement links TRBV5-1 to TRBJ1-4, with 7 bases lining up with TRBD1. This CDR3 region has 15 residues. V was pared by 4 bases and J by 7 bases, with 10 bases of the junction left unmatched. Germline-derived CDR1 and CDR2 are SGHRS and YFSETQ. CDR3 region: CASSHDREYGEKLFF. The CDR3 DNA follows: TGCGCCAGCAGCCACGACAGGGAGTACGGTGAAAAACTGTTTTTT.

The table lists this clone with a few counts. The chain carries TRBV5-5 and TRBJ1-4; D remains ambiguous. V lost 1 base and J lost 8, with 12 bases in between. The CDR3 loop spans 14 amino acids. The germline CDR1 and CDR2 sequences are SGHKS and YYEKEE (reference sequence). The chain's CDR3 is CASSLIGSDEKLFF. The CDR3 DNA follows: TGTGCCAGCAGCTTGATCGGGAGCGACGAAAAACTGTTTTTT.

The gene calls are TRBV5-1 and TRBJ1-1; D remains unclear. V lost 3 bases to trimming and J lost 0 bases, with 18 bases between them. The germline V gene encodes CDR1 SGHRS and CDR2 YFSETQ. The CDR3 loop spans 17 amino acids. The CDR3: CASSSSGHIFLNTEAFF. CDR3 bases: TGCGCCAGCAGCTCCTCGGGTCACATATTCTTGAACACTGAAGCTTTCTTT. The whole variable domain, remainder taken from reference TRBV5-1 and TRBJ1-1, is KAGVTQTPRYLIKTRGQQVTLSCSPISGHRSVSWYQQTPGQGLQFLFEYFSETQRNKGNFPGRFSGRQFSNSRSEMNVSTLELGDSALYLCASSSSGHIFLNTEAFFGQGTRLTVV.

This chain joins TRBV10-3 and TRBJ2-1, with TRBD1 identical over 11 bases. CDR1 and CDR2 from the germline V gene are ENHRY and SYGVKD. The length of the CDR3 is 19 residues. Unmatched junction bases numbered 11, after V lost 3 bases and J lost 1 base. Here the CDR3 reads CAISEVGGTGGPSYNEQFF. CDR3 DNA: TGTGCCATCAGTGAAGTAGGTGGGACAGGGGGTCCATCCTACAATGAGCAGTTCTTC.

The chain uses TRBV18 and TRBJ2-1, with 14 bases fitting TRBD2. Per the germline V gene, CDR1 is KGHSH and CDR2 is LQKENI. After removal of 3 bases from V and 8 bases from J, the junction contained 6 bases not matched to a gene. This CDR3 region has 16 residues. DNA for the CDR3: TGTGCCAGCTCACCGCCGGGACTAGCGGGAGTCGATGAGCAGTTCTTC. Its protein product is CASSPPGLAGVDEQFF.

The chain recombines TRBV6-5 with TRBJ2-7; TRBD2 is a possible D gene (6 bases). CDR3 size: 13 residues. V was pared by 2 bases and J by 6 bases, with 11 bases between. Germline-derived CDR1 and CDR2 are MNHEY and SVGAGI. CDR3 DNA sequence: TGTGCCAGCAGTTACAACGGGAGAGGCGAGCAGTACTTC. Protein product: CASSYNGRGEQYF.

The V call is TRBV4-3, the J call TRBJ2-3; 16 bases match TRBD2. The CDR3 loop spans 17 amino acids. Germline assignment: CDR1 LGHNA and CDR2 YSLEER. The V and J ends lost 0 bases and 8 bases, in that order; junction bases with no gene match: 5. The CDR3 DNA follows: TGCGCCAGCAGCCAAGAGGGACTAGCGGGAGGGCCGGTTACGCAGTATTTT. This codes for CASSQEGLAGGPVTQYF.

The chain couples TRBV24-1 to TRBJ1-1, with D hard to call. The CDR3 loop spans 13 amino acids. Trimming took 6 bases from V and 1 from J, leaving 8 bases between them. Per the germline V gene, CDR1 is KGHDR and CDR2 is SFDVKD. The CDR3 region is CATSIGENTEAFF. The CDR3 bases are TGTGCCACCAGTATCGGAGAGAACACTGAAGCTTTCTTT.

This clone was recorded once. The gene calls are TRBV4-2 and TRBJ2-5; D perhaps matches TRBD2 (5 bases). The CDR3 has 16 residues. Germline V CDR1 and CDR2: LGHNA, YNFKEQ. V gave up 3 bases and J gave up 1 base, with 15 bases separating them. The CDR3 region is CASSHPSGDLQETQYF. CDR3 DNA: TGTGCCAGCAGCCATCCCAGCGGAGACCTCCAAGAGACCCAGTACTTC.

V is TRBV10-3 and J is TRBJ2-7, with 8 bases fitting TRBD1. Losses at the gene ends were 4 bases for V and 4 bases for J; bases not matched to a gene: 6. Germline V gene lookup returns CDR1 ENHRY and CDR2 SYGVKD. The CDR3 is 14 residues long. The CDR3 region has the DNA TGTGCCATCAGTGGTGGCCAGGGGGCTTACGAGCAGTACTTC. Protein product: CAISGGQGAYEQYF.

The chain recombines TRBV28 with TRBJ1-3, with 8 bases fitting TRBD1. The CDR3 runs 18 residues. V was clipped by 3 bases and J by 4 bases; unmatched bases: 14. In germline, CDR1 is MDHEN, CDR2 SYDVKM. CDR3 residues: CASSFSNLRTGRGNTIYF. In DNA, the CDR3 is TGTGCCAGCAGTTTCTCTAACCTGAGGACAGGGAGAGGAAACACCATATATTTT.

The chain couples TRBV13 to TRBJ2-1; no clear D gene. Deletions cut 2 bases from V and 4 bases from J, with 9 bases between. The CDR3 has 14 residues. CDR1 and CDR2 (germline): PRHDT, FYEKMQ (reference sequence). The CDR3 DNA follows: TGTGCCAGCAGCTTACCCAGTTTATACAATGAGCAGTTCTTC. It yields the protein CASSLPSLYNEQFF.

This chain uses TRBV11-3 with TRBJ2-1; D is undetermined. The germline V and J ends were trimmed by 4 bases and 7 bases, with 8 bases remaining between them. Germline-derived CDR1 and CDR2 are SGHNT and YENEEA. The CDR3 runs to 12 residues. In DNA form, the CDR3 reads TGTGCCAGCAGCTCTGTTCAGAATGAGCAGTTCTTC. Amino acid sequence: CASSSVQNEQFF.

The chain recombines TRBV5-1 with TRBJ2-4; 7 bases agree with TRBD2. CDR1 is SGHRS and CDR2 is YFSETQ in the germline V gene. CDR3 length: 14 residues. With V trimmed by 4 bases and J by 3 bases, 4 bases remained unmatched. CDR3 sequence (DNA): TGCGCCAGCAGCAAACGGGGGGTCAAAAACATTCAGTACTTC. Translation gives CASSKRGVKNIQYF.